This entry lists 21 T cell receptor beta chains sequenced from one sample in a study of blood T cell repertoires in COVID-19. Generated by immunoSEQ multiplex PCR, the TCRdb table keeps only in-frame clones and is missing some. Of tens of thousands of clones listed, roughly four fifths are singletons. The sample taken for sequencing was peripheral blood. All receptors come from a woman aged 70-85 years with acute or convalescent COVID-19.

With regard to this clone: A junction end diverges from the germline sequence, so it may reflect a read error. This chain uses TRBV7-7 with TRBJ2-2; perhaps TRBD1 as D (6 bases). The CDR3 runs to 15 residues. Per the germline V gene, CDR1 is SSHAT and CDR2 is FNYEAQ (reference sequence). DNA for the CDR3: TGTGCTAGCAGCCCAGGGACAACCCGCACCGGGGAGCTGTTTTTT. It codes for CASSPGTTRTGELFF.

This sequence joins TRBV7-9 and TRBJ2-5; the D gene is possibly TRBD1 (6 bases). This CDR3 has 15 residues. CDR1 SEHNR and CDR2 FQNEAQ come from the germline V gene (reference sequence). The V and J ends lost 5 bases and 2 bases respectively, with 15 bases between them. CDR3 residues: CASSRTGTRQETQYF. In DNA, the CDR3 is TGTGCCAGCAGCCGTACCGGGACACGACAAGAGACCCAGTACTTC.

The rearrangement uses TRBV28 and TRBJ2-5; D call uncertain. V lost 3 bases, J lost 7 bases, and 12 bases lay in between. Germline V gives CDR1 MDHEN, CDR2 SYDVKM. The CDR3 length is 13 residues. For the CDR3, the DNA is TGTGCCAGCAGTTTTAGCCGACTCAGGACCCAGTACTTC. Translation: CASSFSRLRTQYF.

The rearrangement links TRBV19 to TRBJ1-5; TRBD1 is a possible D gene (5 bases). Germline CDR1 reads LNHDA; CDR2 reads SQIVND (reference sequence). This CDR3 spans 14 amino acids. The V gene lost 6 bases and the J gene lost 5 bases, with 14 bases spanning the gap. CDR3 amino acids: CASRLRQWDQPQHF. The CDR3 DNA follows: TGTGCCAGTAGACTACGACAGTGGGATCAGCCCCAGCATTTT.

The chain uses TRBV11-3 and TRBJ2-7; 10 bases line up with TRBD2. After removal of 5 bases from V and 3 bases from J, the junction contained 7 bases not matched to a gene. The CDR3 is made up of 15 amino acids. Germline V gives CDR1 SGHNT, CDR2 YENEEA. CDR3 residues: CASSTRTSGIYEQYF. In nucleotides, the CDR3 is TGTGCCAGCAGCACCAGGACTAGCGGAATCTACGAGCAGTACTTC.

The chain combines TRBV19 with TRBJ1-3; no clear D. The germline V gene has CDR1 LNHDA and CDR2 SQIVND (reference sequence). This CDR3 comprises 14 residues. The V gene lost 3 bases and the J gene lost 2 bases, with 8 bases spanning the gap. The CDR3 spells CASSMTTAGNTIYF. The CDR3 DNA follows: TGTGCCAGTAGTATGACTACAGCTGGAAACACCATATATTTT. Complete variable domain (other parts from reference TRBV19 and TRBJ1-3): DGGITQSPKYLFRKEGQNVTLSCEQNLNHDAMYWYRQDPGQGLRLIYYSQIVNDFQKGDIAEGYSVSREKKESFPLTVTSAQKNPTAFYLCASSMTTAGNTIYFGEGSWLTVV.

The rearrangement joins TRBV29-1 to TRBJ1-2; TRBD1 might be the D (5 bases). V was pared by 6 bases and J by 10 bases, with 18 bases between. The CDR3 sequence is 12 residues long. From germline, CDR1 is SQVTM and CDR2 ANQGSEA. The CDR3 reads CSVAGTAGTYTF. The DNA for the CDR3 is TGCAGCGTGGCCGGGACGGCGGGGACCTACACCTTC. Together with reference TRBV29-1 and TRBJ1-2, the CDR3 gives the full variable domain: SAVISQKPSRDICQRGTSLTIQCQVDSQVTMMFWYRQQPGQSLTLIATANQGSEATYESGFVIDKFPISRPNLTFSTLTVSNMSPEDSSIYLCSVAGTAGTYTFGSGTRLTVV.

This clone was seen only once. The gene calls are TRBV19 and TRBJ1-5, with D unresolved. Germline V gene lookup returns CDR1 LNHDA and CDR2 SQIVND (reference sequence). The CDR3 totals 14 residues. Trimming removed 7 bases from V and 6 bases from J, with 16 bases in between. Here the CDR3 reads CASNTPGNRQPQHF. The CDR3 DNA reads TGTGCCAGTAACACCCCGGGGAATCGTCAGCCCCAGCATTTT.

This sequence joins TRBV18 and TRBJ2-2; 9 bases match TRBD2. The CDR3 consists of 13 residues. With 9 bases clipped from V and 3 bases from J, the junction kept 2 bases outside the gene matches. Germline CDR1 KGHSH, CDR2 LQKENI. CDR3 nucleotide sequence: TGTGCCAGTTTAGCGGGAGACACCGGGGAGCTGTTTTTT. This translates into CASLAGDTGELFF.

This clone was recorded a few times. V usage is TRBV7-9 and J usage is TRBJ2-7, with TRBD1 identical over 7 bases. Germline CDR1 and CDR2: SEHNR and FQNEAQ (reference sequence). After removal of 5 bases from V and 5 bases from J, the junction contained 9 bases not matched to a gene. CDR3 length: 14 residues. CDR3 sequence: CASSDQTGINEQYF. CDR3 sequence (DNA): TGTGCCAGCAGCGATCAGACAGGGATCAACGAGCAGTACTTC.

The gene calls are TRBV5-4 and TRBJ2-1, with 10 bases identical to TRBD1. CDR3 length: 17 amino acids. Germline trimming cut 1 base from V and 8 bases from J; bases unmatched to any gene: 12. Germline V gene sequence: CDR1 SGHNT, CDR2 YYREEE (reference sequence). In DNA form, the CDR3 reads TGTGCCAGCAGCTTGACGCGTGGGGACAGGGGAAATCATGAGCAGTTCTTC. This encodes CASSLTRGDRGNHEQFF.

This clone was detected only once. V gene TRBV18 combines with J gene TRBJ1-5, with 10 bases identical to TRBD1. Per germline, CDR1 KGHSH and CDR2 LQKENI. Trimming cost V 1 base and J 6 bases; bases outside gene matches: 3. This CDR3 contains 15 residues. The CDR3 is CASSPRTGGFQPQHF. The CDR3 bases are TGTGCCAGCTCACCACGGACAGGGGGATTTCAGCCCCAGCATTTT.

The V call is TRBV21-1, the J call TRBJ2-3; TRBD2, the table's D call, was not compared with the DNA. TRBV21-1 is deemed a pseudogene. The CDR3 length is 19 residues. Here the CDR3 DNA reads TGTGCCAGCAGCAAAGTAGTATCGGGATCTAGCGGGAGAGGACATACGCAGTATTTT. Residues: CASSKVVSGSSGRGHTQYF.

This rearrangement joins TRBV27 to TRBJ2-1; 7 bases fit TRBD2. CDR1 is MNHEY, CDR2 SMNVEV, per germline (reference sequence). There are 17 residues in the CDR3. The ends lost 5 bases at V and 0 bases at J; junction bases unmatched: 10. CDR3 loop: CASSLTGGLYSYNEQFF. CDR3 bases: TGTGCCAGCAGTCTCACGGGAGGCCTCTACTCCTACAATGAGCAGTTCTTC.

This sequence joins TRBV28 and TRBJ1-2, with D uncertain. The CDR3 has 15 residues. Trimming pared 8 bases from V and 2 bases from J, leaving 18 bases between. Germline lookup yields CDR1 MDHEN and CDR2 SYDVKM. CDR3 bases: TGTGCCAGCGGTCCTGGGGTGACGGGAAACTATGGCTACACCTTC. Its translation: CASGPGVTGNYGYTF.

This sequence joins TRBV27 and TRBJ1-6, with D possibly TRBD1 on 6 matching bases. CDR1 MNHEY and CDR2 SMNVEV come from the germline V gene (reference sequence). The ends were cut back, 2 bases at V and 10 bases at J, with 12 bases in the middle. This CDR3 is built from 14 residues. The CDR3 sequence is CASSLLPGDSPLHF. The CDR3 bases are TGTGCCAGCAGTTTACTGCCAGGGGACTCACCCCTCCACTTT.

This clone was detected only once. The V gene is TRBV18, the J gene TRBJ1-1; 7 positions match TRBD1. The CDR3 runs to 14 residues. Trimming at V came to 1 base and at J to 6 bases, leaving 5 bases not matched to a gene. The germline V gene has CDR1 KGHSH and CDR2 LQKENI. The CDR3 loop reads CASSPQGARAEAFF. Here the CDR3 DNA reads TGTGCCAGCTCACCACAGGGGGCGAGGGCTGAAGCTTTCTTT.

The chain recombines TRBV19 with TRBJ1-4; 11 bases agree with TRBD1. The V gene end was trimmed by 3 bases and the J gene end by 7 bases; junction bases not matched to a gene: 1. From germline, CDR1 is LNHDA and CDR2 SQIVND (reference sequence). The CDR3 runs 14 residues. The CDR3 here is CASSMGTGGEKLFF. The CDR3 DNA reads as TGTGCCAGTAGTATGGGGACAGGGGGTGAAAAACTGTTTTTT.

J is TRBJ1-2 and V is TRBV28; unclear D gene. V was shortened by 5 bases and J by 3 bases, with 10 bases between the two germline ends. CDR3 length equals 13 residues. Germline-derived CDR1 and CDR2 are MDHEN and SYDVKM. CDR3 DNA sequence: TGTGCCAGCAGTCTGAGGGCGGACTATGGCTACACCTTC. This translates into CASSLRADYGYTF.

In its sample, this clone was seen once. The chain couples TRBV24-1 to TRBJ2-1; no clear D gene. Trimming left V 11 bases short and J 7 bases short, with 20 bases between. The germline gives CDR1 KGHDR, CDR2 SFDVKD. The CDR3 contains 14 residues. The CDR3 is CAIIAGSPRNEQFF. The CDR3, as DNA: TGTGCCATCATAGCTGGGTCCCCGAGGAATGAGCAGTTCTTC.

This clone was seen a handful of times. V gene TRBV13 combines with J gene TRBJ2-1, with 12 nucleotides matching TRBD2. Germline V gene sequence: CDR1 PRHDT, CDR2 FYEKMQ (reference sequence). J lost 1 base, V lost 5 bases, and 3 bases had no gene match. This CDR3 spans 16 amino acids. This chain's CDR3 is CASSGGTSGSYNEQFF. The CDR3 bases are TGTGCCAGCAGCGGAGGGACTAGCGGGTCCTACAATGAGCAGTTCTTC.